These 30 T cell receptor beta chains were all obtained from the same sample, sequenced in a study of blood T cells in healthy people across ages. Through a sample-barcoded 5' primer and a J-beta primer mix, a second PCR was run for roughly 6 to 12 cycles. TCRdb reprocessed the 5' RACE reads with MiXCR, giving one entry per CDR3 protein. Of 1.4 million or so distinct CDR3 sequences listed, approximately 42% are singletons. Sequencing was done on a sample of blood. The origin of the receptors is a woman in her late teens or twenties in good health.

The chain joins TRBV2 to TRBJ2-2; the match to TRBD2 covers 13 bases. CDR1 is SNHLY, CDR2 FYNNEI, per germline. The V and J ends lost 8 bases and 5 bases, in that order; junction bases with no gene match: 8. The CDR3 covers 16 residues. The CDR3 DNA reads TGTGCCAGCCGCCGGACTAGCGGGAGTAAAACCGGGGAGCTGTTTTTT. Translation: CASRRTSGSKTGELFF.

The J gene is TRBJ1-1, the V gene TRBV20-1, with D possibly TRBD1 on 6 matching bases. Trimming stripped 0 bases from V and 0 bases from J, with 14 bases between. The CDR3 covers 16 residues. Germline values: CDR1 DFQATT, CDR2 SNEGSKA (reference sequence). The DNA of the CDR3 is TGCAGTGCTAGAGATCGTTACAGGGAACTGAACACTGAAGCTTTCTTT. Protein product: CSARDRYRELNTEAFF.

The chain recombines TRBV18 with TRBJ1-1, with D possibly TRBD1 on 5 matching bases. Germline-derived CDR1 and CDR2 are KGHSH and LQKENI. This CDR3 has 18 amino acids. The V end was cut by 3 bases, the J end by 0 bases, with 20 bases between. The chain's CDR3 is CASSPPRGRQGVNTEAFF. CDR3 DNA: TGTGCCAGCTCACCTCCAAGAGGTCGGCAGGGTGTGAACACTGAAGCTTTCTTT. Full variable domain (remainder filled in from reference TRBV18 and TRBJ1-1): NAGVMQNPRHLVRRRGQEARLRCSPMKGHSHVYWYRQLPEEGLKFMVYLQKENIIDESGMPKERFSAEFPKEGPSILRIQQVVRGDSAAYFCASSPPRGRQGVNTEAFFGQGTRLTVV.

This sequence joins TRBV27 and TRBJ1-1; 7 bases fit TRBD1. The germline V gene encodes CDR1 MNHEY and CDR2 SMNVEV (reference sequence). The V and J ends lost 6 bases and 7 bases, in that order; junction bases with no gene match: 11. The CDR3 has 14 residues. The CDR3 sequence is CASRQGWRFGEAFF. The DNA of the CDR3 is TGTGCCAGCAGACAGGGGTGGCGGTTCGGTGAAGCTTTCTTT.

This clonotype was recorded a few times. The rearrangement joins TRBV12-3 or TRBV12-4 to TRBJ2-6, with D unresolved. The germline V and J ends were trimmed by 3 bases and 0 bases, with 12 bases remaining between them. CDR3 length: 17 amino acids. The CDR3 loop reads CASSFIGAYSGANVLTF. CDR3 coding DNA: TGTGCCAGCAGTTTTATAGGTGCCTACTCTGGGGCCAACGTCCTGACTTTC.

This clonotype was detected ten times or more. V usage is TRBV6-5 and J usage is TRBJ2-1, with D maybe TRBD1 (6 bases). Between the trimmed V and J ends, which lost 4 bases and 9 bases, there was a span of 7 bases. The CDR3 totals 11 residues. The germline CDR1 and CDR2 sequences are MNHEY and SVGAGI. The CDR3 reads CASSSGAEQFF. The DNA of the CDR3 is TGTGCCAGCAGTTCAGGGGCTGAGCAGTTCTTC.

The gene calls are TRBV27 and TRBJ1-2, with D unclear. CDR1 and CDR2 from the germline V gene are MNHEY and SMNVEV (reference sequence). This CDR3 has 13 amino acids. V was trimmed by 8 bases and J by 3 bases, leaving 13 bases between them. The CDR3 is CASRTYGDYGYTF. The CDR3 DNA reads TGTGCCAGCCGGACTTACGGTGACTATGGCTACACCTTC.

The V and J genes are TRBV4-2 and TRBJ1-1; TRBD1 might be the D (5 bases). Trimming stripped 4 bases from V and 5 bases from J, with 17 bases between. Germline V gene data show CDR1 as LGHNA and CDR2 as YNFKEQ. The CDR3 has 15 residues. CDR3 sequence (DNA): TGTGCCAGCAGCCTAGGGCGGGGGACGGGGACTGAAGCTTTCTTT. Residues: CASSLGRGTGTEAFF.

This clonotype was counted a few times. The chain couples TRBV7-9 to TRBJ2-7, with D maybe TRBD1 (6 bases). The germline gives CDR1 SEHNR, CDR2 FQNEAQ (reference sequence). The CDR3 spans 16 residues. V gave up 1 base and J gave up 4 bases, with 17 bases separating them. CDR3 nucleotide sequence: TGTGCCAGCAGCTTAGGGGGGCAGGGGAAAAGATACGAGCAGTACTTC. The encoded protein is CASSLGGQGKRYEQYF.

The rearrangement links TRBV20-1 to TRBJ2-4; D is uncertain. The DNA end lines up better with TRBJ2-5; the J call may be wrong. Germline CDR1 is DFQATT and CDR2 is SNEGSKA (reference sequence). This CDR3 comprises 14 residues. The CDR3 nucleotides read TGCAGTGCTACTGGCCTGGCGGCCCAAGAGACCCAGTACTTC. Residues: CSATGLAAQETQYF.

The V call is TRBV7-2, the J call TRBJ2-1, with TRBD2 matching 9 bases. The CDR3 loop spans 20 amino acids. V lost 4 bases to trimming and J lost 0 bases; unmatched junction nucleotides: 16. The germline V gene has CDR1 SGHTA and CDR2 FQGNSA. CDR3 sequence: CASSSTGASGEKSSYNEQFF. As DNA, the CDR3 is TGTGCCAGCAGCTCGACCGGGGCTAGCGGGGAGAAGAGCTCCTACAATGAGCAGTTCTTC.

This clonotype was counted a few times. The chain recombines TRBV6-5 with TRBJ1-2, with a weak D call TRBD1 (5 bases). The CDR3 spans 15 residues. CDR1 and CDR2 (germline): MNHEY, SVGAGI. The V end was cut by 0 bases, the J end by 4 bases, with 12 bases between. CDR3 sequence reads: CASSYSGTLAYGYTF. In DNA form, the CDR3 reads TGTGCCAGCAGTTACTCGGGGACGTTGGCCTATGGCTACACCTTC.

Remarks on this clonotype: A much larger clone sits a single nucleotide away, making a read error possible. This chain links TRBV7-2 with TRBJ2-3, with D unclear. The CDR3 loop spans 11 amino acids. Germline CDR1 SGHTA, CDR2 FQGNSA. For the CDR3, the DNA is TGTGCCGGCAGCTTACTCGGAACGCAGTATTTT. It encodes CAGSLLGTQYF. Supplemented by reference TRBV7-2 and TRBJ2-3, the full variable domain reads GAGVSQSPSNKVTEKGKDVELRCDPISGHTALYWYRQSLGQGLEFLIYFQGNSAPDKSGLPSDRFSAERTGGSVSTLTIQRTQQEDSAVYLCAGSLLGTQYFGPGTRLTVL.

The V gene is TRBV7-9, the J gene TRBJ2-1, with 7 bases aligning to TRBD1. Looked up from germline, CDR1 is SEHNR and CDR2 is FQNEAQ (reference sequence). The trim removed 2 bases at V and 5 bases at J, leaving 12 bases unmatched. This CDR3 contains 17 residues. CDR3 nucleotide sequence: TGTGCCAGCAGCTTACCCCTGGGACAGACACCGGACAATGAGCAGTTCTTC. Residues: CASSLPLGQTPDNEQFF.

V usage is TRBV20-1 and J usage is TRBJ1-4; D is undetermined. This CDR3 contains 15 residues. Germline loops: CDR1 DFQATT, CDR2 SNEGSKA (reference sequence). V lost 0 bases and J lost 7, with 15 bases in between. Here the CDR3 reads CSARDLGLRGEKLFF. The CDR3 DNA sequence: TGCAGTGCTAGAGATCTGGGATTACGGGGTGAAAAACTGTTTTTT.

As regards this clonotype: A single base separates this from a much larger clone, so it may be a read error. The chain combines TRBV20-1 with TRBJ1-3; D is unclear. The CDR3 runs 15 residues. V gave up 0 bases and J gave up 3 bases, with 12 bases separating them. Germline CDR1 and CDR2: DFQATT and SNEGSKA (reference sequence). CDR3 DNA: TGCAGTGCTAGAGATGCACAGATGGTTGGAAACACCATATATTTT. It specifies CSARDAQMVGNTIYF.

This clonotype was detected once. The chain joins TRBV4-3 to TRBJ2-5; 14 bases fit TRBD2. This CDR3 is 18 amino acids long. Germline V gives CDR1 LGHNA, CDR2 YSLEER. V shed 1 base and J 11 bases; nucleotides not matched to a gene: 15. The CDR3 nucleotides are TGCGCCAGCAGCCAAGCTGGACTAGCGGGGGGAGGTTACAATGAGCAGTACTTC. It is translated as CASSQAGLAGGGYNEQYF.

This clonotype was seen only a few times. The chain combines TRBV7-2 with TRBJ2-5, with 9 positions matching TRBD2. Trimming removed 5 bases from V and 2 bases from J; junction bases left unmatched: 9. The germline gives CDR1 SGHTA, CDR2 FQGNSA. The CDR3 runs to 16 residues. CDR3 in DNA: TGTGCCAGCAGCCCCGGGGTAGCGGGGGCTCAAGAGACCCAGTACTTC. Its translation is CASSPGVAGAQETQYF.

This clonotype has just a few counts. The junction departs from germline at one end; a sequencing error may be responsible. The rearrangement joins TRBV2 to TRBJ2-1; 7 positions match TRBD1. The germline V gene has CDR1 SNHLY and CDR2 FYNNEI. The CDR3 runs 14 residues. Written as DNA, the CDR3 is TGTGCCGGCAGGTGGACAGGAGGCTACAATGAGCAGTTCTTC. Amino acids: CAGRWTGGYNEQFF.

This clonotype was counted between two and nine times. V gene TRBV29-1 combines with J gene TRBJ2-1; 8 bases fit TRBD2. Looked up from germline, CDR1 is SQVTM and CDR2 is ANQGSEA. Trimming took 5 bases from V and 3 from J; bases not matched to a gene: 9. This CDR3 comprises 15 residues. CDR3 bases: TGCAGCGTTCCACTCGGGAGGGCCTTCTACAATGAGCAGTTCTTC. This translates into CSVPLGRAFYNEQFF.

In this sample, this clonotype turned up a few times. J is TRBJ1-2 and V is TRBV10-3; D is possibly TRBD1 (6 bases). The CDR3 is made up of 15 amino acids. CDR1 is ENHRY and CDR2 is SYGVKD in the germline V gene. V was clipped by 4 bases and J by 1 base, with 13 bases between them. The CDR3 bases are TGTGCCATCAGTGTCGGGCAGGGGAGTAACTATGGCTACACCTTC. Protein product: CAISVGQGSNYGYTF.

The chain couples TRBV5-6 to TRBJ1-1; TRBD1 agrees at 7 bases. There are 13 residues in the CDR3. Germline V gene data show CDR1 as SGHDT and CDR2 as YYEEEE. Trimming at V came to 4 bases and at J to 8 bases, leaving 8 bases not matched to a gene. The CDR3: CASSALGDSEAFF. The CDR3 DNA reads as TGTGCCAGCAGCGCCTTGGGGGACAGCGAAGCTTTCTTT.

This clonotype was observed a few times. The gene calls are TRBV7-2 and TRBJ2-1; 10 positions match TRBD1. The CDR3 has 13 residues. The ends lost 6 bases at V and 9 bases at J; junction bases unmatched: 5. Germline values: CDR1 SGHTA, CDR2 FQGNSA. The CDR3 loop is CASRGQGGTEQFF. CDR3 sequence (DNA): TGTGCCAGCAGAGGACAGGGGGGGACTGAGCAGTTCTTC.

In its sample, this clonotype was seen many times. The junction departs from germline at one end; a sequencing error may be responsible. The gene calls are TRBV5-1 and TRBJ2-3; a possible D gene is TRBD1 (6 bases). CDR1 is SGHRS and CDR2 is YFSETQ in the germline V gene. The CDR3 runs to 14 residues. The CDR3: CASSYGTPTDTQYF. DNA of the CDR3: TGTGCCAGCAGTTACGGGACACCCACAGATACGCAGTATTTT.

The CDR3 region has the DNA TGCGCCAGCAGCCAGGGACAGCCAGCTAACTATGGCTACACCTTC. Translating gives CASSQGQPANYGYTF. The rearrangement uses TRBV5-1 and TRBJ1-2; the match to TRBD1 covers 7 bases. Germline V gene lookup returns CDR1 SGHRS and CDR2 YFSETQ. The CDR3 totals 15 residues. Trimming removed 4 bases from V and 0 bases from J; junction bases left unmatched: 6.

The chain is built from TRBV12-5 and TRBJ2-1; 8 positions agree with TRBD1. The J call is doubtful: the DNA matches TRBJ2-7 better. The CDR3 extends over 15 amino acids. Germline-derived CDR1 and CDR2 are LGHNT and FRNRAP. CDR3 sequence: CASGPTGGPYNEQYF. In DNA form, the CDR3 reads TGTGCTAGTGGTCCAACAGGGGGTCCCTACAATGAGCAGTACTTC.

This clonotype occurred once. This chain uses TRBV6-2 or TRBV6-3 with TRBJ1-6; no definite D call. Germline V gene lookup returns CDR1 MNHEY and CDR2 SVGEGT. Trimming stripped 7 bases from V and 0 bases from J, with 13 bases between. The CDR3 covers 16 residues. In nucleotides, the CDR3 is TGTGCCAGCACCGACCGGACGGCCTCCTATAATTCACCCCTCCACTTT. Amino acid sequence: CASTDRTASYNSPLHF.

J is TRBJ1-5 and V is TRBV30; no clear D gene. CDR3 length: 12 amino acids. V shed 1 base and J shed 4 bases, with 5 bases lying between them. Germline CDR1 is GTSNPN and CDR2 is SVGIG (reference sequence). CDR3: CAWSANNQPQHF. CDR3 nucleotides: TGTGCCTGGAGTGCCAATAATCAGCCCCAGCATTTT.

This clonotype was detected many times. The chain links TRBV20-1 to TRBJ1-5; 8 bases line up with TRBD1. Losses at the gene ends were 3 bases for V and 9 bases for J; bases not matched to a gene: 4. This CDR3 is built from 12 residues. Germline V CDR1 and CDR2: DFQATT, SNEGSKA (reference sequence). CDR3 in amino acids: CSARTGDGPQHF. The CDR3 DNA is TGCAGTGCTAGGACAGGGGATGGGCCCCAGCATTTT.

J is TRBJ2-5 and V is TRBV12-3 or TRBV12-4; the D gene is possibly TRBD1 (6 bases). V was trimmed by 9 bases and J by 2 bases, leaving 13 bases between them. This CDR3 contains 13 residues. This chain's CDR3 is CARRRQEQETQYF. The DNA for the CDR3 is TGTGCCAGAAGGCGACAGGAACAAGAGACCCAGTACTTC.